This T cell receptor beta chain was recovered during a study of OX40 agonist ivuxolimab in advanced cancers. Study overall: From roughly 20 to 90 years was the age range, with a mean of approximately 63 years, and about 83% were male. A partial response was reached by three patients: one with hepatocellular carcinoma and two with cutaneous melanoma.

TCRdb's table, derived via immunoSEQ multiplex PCR, lists solely in-frame clones and lacks some. This sample has 55,000 to 80,000 clones, with 85% to 90% found just once. The receptor's source is an adult with an advanced solid tumor such as melanoma, head and neck, liver or kidney cancer. The source was CD4+ or CD8+ T cells sorted from blood, collected in a trial of the OX40 agonist ivuxolimab.

The CDR3 coding sequence is TGTGCCAGCAGTTTACTACTAGCGGGACCTGGCAATGAGCAGTTCTTC. Amino acids: CASSLLLAGPGNEQFF. The chain is built from TRBV27 and TRBJ2-1; TRBD2 agrees at 10 bases. V was pared by 2 bases and J by 6 bases, with 7 bases of the junction left unmatched. Germline V gene sequence: CDR1 MNHEY, CDR2 SMNVEV (reference sequence). The CDR3 has 16 residues.